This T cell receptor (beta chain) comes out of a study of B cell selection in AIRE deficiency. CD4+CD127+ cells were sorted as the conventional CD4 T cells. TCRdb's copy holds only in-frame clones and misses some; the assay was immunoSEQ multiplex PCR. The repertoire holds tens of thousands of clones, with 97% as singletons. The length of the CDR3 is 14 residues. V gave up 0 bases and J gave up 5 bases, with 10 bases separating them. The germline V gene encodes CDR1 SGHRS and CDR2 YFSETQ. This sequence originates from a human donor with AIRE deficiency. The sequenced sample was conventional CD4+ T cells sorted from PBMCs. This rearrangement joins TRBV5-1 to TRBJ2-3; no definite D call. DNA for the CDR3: TGCGCCAGCAGCTTGGGGTCTAGAGAAGATACGCAGTATTTT. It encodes CASSLGSREDTQYF. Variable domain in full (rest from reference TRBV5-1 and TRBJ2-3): KAGVTQTPRYLIKTRGQQVTLSCSPISGHRSVSWYQQTPGQGLQFLFEYFSETQRNKGNFPGRFSGRQFSNSRSEMNVSTLELGDSALYLCASSLGSREDTQYFGPGTRLTVL.